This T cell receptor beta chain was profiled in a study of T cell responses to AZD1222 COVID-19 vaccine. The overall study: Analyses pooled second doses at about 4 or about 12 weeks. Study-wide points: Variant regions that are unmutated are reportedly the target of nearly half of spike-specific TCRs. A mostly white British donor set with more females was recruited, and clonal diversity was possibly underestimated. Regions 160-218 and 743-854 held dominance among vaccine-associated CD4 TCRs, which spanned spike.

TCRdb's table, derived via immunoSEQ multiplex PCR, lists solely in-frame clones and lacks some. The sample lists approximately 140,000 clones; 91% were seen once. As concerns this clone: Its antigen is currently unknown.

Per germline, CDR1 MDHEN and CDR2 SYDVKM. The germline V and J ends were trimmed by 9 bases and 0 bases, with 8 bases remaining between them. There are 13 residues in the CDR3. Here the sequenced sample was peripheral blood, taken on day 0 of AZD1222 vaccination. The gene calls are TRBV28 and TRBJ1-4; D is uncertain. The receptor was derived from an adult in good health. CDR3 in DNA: TGTGCCAGTAAGGGTGCAACTAATGAAAAACTGTTTTTT. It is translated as CASKGATNEKLFF.